The 17 T cell receptor beta chains below were found in one sample sequenced in a study of cytomegalovirus exposure and HLA in healthy donors. PCR primers comprised 60 Vbeta and 13 Jbeta primers. The method was immunoSEQ multiplex PCR; TCRdb's version includes in-frame clones alone and lacks a portion of them. The sample has about 160,000 clones; around 83% are singletons. The sample comprised PBMCs. These receptors originate from a man in his late teens or twenties in good health and CMV-seropositive.

The chain carries TRBV5-1 and TRBJ1-3, with a tentative D call TRBD1 (6 bases). The CDR3 totals 15 residues. Germline V gives CDR1 SGHRS, CDR2 YFSETQ. The V end was cut by 0 bases, the J end by 5 bases, with 12 bases between. The CDR3 protein is CASSLAQGNRNTIYF. The CDR3 nucleotides read TGCGCCAGCAGCTTGGCTCAGGGGAATAGAAACACCATATATTTT.

The chain uses TRBV7-8 and TRBJ1-3; D perhaps matches TRBD1 (6 bases). Per the germline V gene, CDR1 is SGHVS and CDR2 is FQNEAQ. The V end lost 2 bases, the J end lost 0 bases, and 11 bases lay between the germline ends. The CDR3 runs to 16 residues. CDR3 sequence reads: CASSLTGTSSGNTIYF. DNA for the CDR3: TGTGCCAGCAGCTTAACCGGGACAAGCTCTGGAAACACCATATATTTT.

DNA for the CDR3: TGTGCCAGCAGGGGGGGACAGGGGGCGGACGAGCAGTACTTC. This codes for CASRGGQGADEQYF. V gene TRBV6-1 combines with J gene TRBJ2-7; 12 bases are a match to TRBD1. Looked up from germline, CDR1 is MNHNS and CDR2 is SASEGT. The J segment lost 5 bases and the V segment lost 6 bases, leaving 5 bases of the junction unmatched. The CDR3 totals 14 residues.

The CDR3 spells CASSSQGFGTPLHF. In DNA, the CDR3 is TGCGCCAGCAGCTCACAGGGTTTCGGGACACCCCTCCACTTT. The V and J genes are TRBV5-1 and TRBJ1-6, with D maybe TRBD1 (6 bases). V was shortened by 3 bases and J by 11 bases, with 15 bases between the two germline ends. Germline assignment: CDR1 SGHRS and CDR2 YFSETQ. The CDR3 loop spans 14 amino acids.

The chain carries TRBV6-1 and TRBJ1-5; D might be TRBD1 (6 bases). This CDR3 is built from 15 residues. Germline CDR1 is MNHNS and CDR2 is SASEGT. V was cut by 4 bases and J by 3 bases, with 13 bases left in between. The CDR3 reads CASSGGQSLNQPQHF. In nucleotides, the CDR3 is TGTGCCAGCAGTGGGGGGCAGTCCCTCAATCAGCCCCAGCATTTT.

V and J are TRBV30 and TRBJ1-2; D possibly corresponds to TRBD1 (5 bases). The CDR3 has 14 residues. The germline gives CDR1 GTSNPN, CDR2 SVGIG (reference sequence). V was shortened by 1 base and J by 7 bases, with 16 bases between the two germline ends. This chain's CDR3 is CAWSAQFREGGYTF. DNA of the CDR3: TGTGCCTGGAGTGCCCAGTTCAGGGAGGGTGGCTACACCTTC.

This clone was counted a single time. The gene calls are TRBV10-3 and TRBJ1-1, with D uncertain. Trimming took 8 bases from V and 4 from J, leaving 14 bases between them. The CDR3 contains 13 residues. Germline V gene data show CDR1 as ENHRY and CDR2 as SYGVKD. The chain's CDR3 is CAIRPGPRTEAFF. The CDR3 DNA is TGTGCCATCCGGCCAGGTCCGCGCACTGAAGCTTTCTTT.

This clone turned up a few times. The chain has TRBV28 and TRBJ2-1, with D possibly being TRBD2 (5 bases). Germline V gene lookup returns CDR1 MDHEN and CDR2 SYDVKM. The CDR3 length is 15 residues. Trimming stripped 5 bases from V and 0 bases from J, with 11 bases between. DNA of the CDR3: TGTGCCAGCAGTCGGAGGACCTACTCCTACAATGAGCAGTTCTTC. It yields the protein CASSRRTYSYNEQFF.

This clone was detected only a few times. The chain joins TRBV11-3 to TRBJ2-1; possible D gene TRBD2, 6 bases. Trimming removed 1 base from V and 9 bases from J, with 22 bases in between. Looked up from germline, CDR1 is SGHNT and CDR2 is YENEEA. CDR3 length equals 17 residues. The CDR3: CASSLVGGAGGHGEQFF. The CDR3 DNA reads TGTGCCAGCAGCTTAGTCGGAGGCGCAGGAGGGCACGGTGAGCAGTTCTTC.

V gene TRBV4-3 combines with J gene TRBJ2-7; no clear D. Trimming removed 0 bases at V and 2 bases at J, with 5 bases between. The CDR3 loop spans 13 amino acids. From germline, CDR1 is LGHNA and CDR2 YSLEER. DNA for the CDR3: TGCGCCAGCAGCCAAGATCCAACCTACGAGCAGTACTTC. Translated, it gives CASSQDPTYEQYF.

The J gene is TRBJ1-2, the V gene TRBV18; TRBD1 agrees at 12 bases. Trimming removed 5 bases from V and 8 bases from J; junction bases left unmatched: 12. CDR3 length: 16 amino acids. Germline CDR1 KGHSH, CDR2 LQKENI. DNA of the CDR3: TGTGCCAGCTCAGGGACCGGGACAGGGGGCGTCGGGGGCTACACCTTC. It translates to CASSGTGTGGVGGYTF.

The gene calls are TRBV5-4 and TRBJ1-6; TRBD1 might be the D (6 bases). The V end was cut by 4 bases, the J end by 4 bases, with 9 bases between. The germline V gene has CDR1 SGHNT and CDR2 YYREEE (reference sequence). This CDR3 is built from 14 residues. The CDR3 DNA sequence: TGTGCCAGCAGCCCGGACAGTTATAATTCACCCCTCCACTTT. Its protein product is CASSPDSYNSPLHF. The entire variable domain, with the rest obtained from reference TRBV5-4 and TRBJ1-6, is as follows: ETGVTQSPTHLIKTRGQQVTLRCSSQSGHNTVSWYQQALGQGPQFIFQYYREEENGRGNFPPRFSGLQFPNYSSELNVNALELDDSALYLCASSPDSYNSPLHFGNGTRLTVT.

This clone was picked up a small number of times. The chain combines TRBV7-2 with TRBJ2-7, with TRBD2 identical over 14 bases. The CDR3 has 18 residues. CDR1 and CDR2 (germline): SGHTA, FQGNSA. V was clipped by 5 bases and J by 1 base; unmatched bases: 10. CDR3 nucleotide sequence: TGTGCCAGCAGCCCGACGGGACTAGCGGGGGAAAGGTCCTACGAGCAGTACTTC. It codes for CASSPTGLAGERSYEQYF.

This chain connects TRBV7-6 to TRBJ2-3; 9 bases agree with TRBD1. The germline V gene encodes CDR1 SGHVS and CDR2 FNYEAQ. This CDR3 comprises 17 residues. The junction had 11 bases not matched to a gene; V was cut back by 4 bases and J by 3 bases. CDR3 bases: TGTGCCAGCAGCTCGACAGGGGGAGTACTCGGAACAGATACGCAGTATTTT. Protein: CASSSTGGVLGTDTQYF.

This chain joins TRBV25-1 and TRBJ1-1; TRBD1 matches at 9 bases. CDR3 length: 17 residues. Germline CDR1 and CDR2: MGHDK and SYGVNS. V trimming: 4 bases; J trimming: 1 base; junction bases outside the gene matches: 10. The CDR3 here is CASSGRWDRATNTEAFF. CDR3 DNA: TGTGCCAGCAGTGGACGTTGGGACAGGGCCACGAACACTGAAGCTTTCTTT.

The chain has TRBV5-1 and TRBJ1-1; no reliable D call. V was pared by 2 bases and J by 5 bases, with 13 bases between. The germline V gene has CDR1 SGHRS and CDR2 YFSETQ. CDR3 length: 14 amino acids. The CDR3 DNA sequence: TGCGCCAGCAGCTTCGACCTAGGTGGAACTGAAGCTTTCTTT. Protein product: CASSFDLGGTEAFF.

CDR3 amino acids: CASVAGGLDTEAFF. CDR3 nucleotides: TGTGCCAGCGTTGCGGGGGGCTTGGACACTGAAGCTTTCTTT. The chain recombines TRBV11-3 with TRBJ1-1, with a tentative D call TRBD1 (6 bases). The CDR3 is made up of 14 amino acids. The V end was cut by 8 bases, the J end by 3 bases, with 16 bases between. The V gene's germline CDR1 is SGHNT and CDR2 YENEEA.